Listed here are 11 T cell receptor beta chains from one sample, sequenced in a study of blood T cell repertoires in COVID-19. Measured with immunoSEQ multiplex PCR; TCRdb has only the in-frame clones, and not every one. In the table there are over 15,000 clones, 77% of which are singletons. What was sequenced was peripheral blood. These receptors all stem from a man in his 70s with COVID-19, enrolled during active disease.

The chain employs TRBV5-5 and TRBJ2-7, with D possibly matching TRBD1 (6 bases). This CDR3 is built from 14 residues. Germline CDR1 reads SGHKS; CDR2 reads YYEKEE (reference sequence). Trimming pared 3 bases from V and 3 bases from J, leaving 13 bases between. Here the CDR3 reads CASSYDRQIYEQYF. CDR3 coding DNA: TGTGCCAGCAGCTACGACAGGCAGATCTACGAGCAGTACTTC.

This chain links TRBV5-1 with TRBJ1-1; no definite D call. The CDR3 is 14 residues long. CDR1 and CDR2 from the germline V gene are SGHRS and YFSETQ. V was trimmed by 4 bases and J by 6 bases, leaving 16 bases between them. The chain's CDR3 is CASSLAQAGSEAFF. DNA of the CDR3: TGCGCCAGCAGCCTCGCTCAGGCAGGATCTGAAGCTTTCTTT. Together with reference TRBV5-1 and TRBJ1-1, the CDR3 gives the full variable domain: KAGVTQTPRYLIKTRGQQVTLSCSPISGHRSVSWYQQTPGQGLQFLFEYFSETQRNKGNFPGRFSGRQFSNSRSEMNVSTLELGDSALYLCASSLAQAGSEAFFGQGTRLTVV.

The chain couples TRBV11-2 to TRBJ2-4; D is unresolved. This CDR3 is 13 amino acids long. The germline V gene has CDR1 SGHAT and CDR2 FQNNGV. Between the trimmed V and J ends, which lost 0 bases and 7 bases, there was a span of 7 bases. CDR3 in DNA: TGTGCCAGCAGCTTAGATCTCAGGAACATTCAGTACTTC. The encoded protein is CASSLDLRNIQYF.

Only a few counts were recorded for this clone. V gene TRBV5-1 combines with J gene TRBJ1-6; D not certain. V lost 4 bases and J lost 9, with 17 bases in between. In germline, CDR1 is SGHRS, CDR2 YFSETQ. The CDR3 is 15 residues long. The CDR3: CASSVAEGVGSPLHF. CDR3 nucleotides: TGCGCCAGCAGCGTGGCTGAGGGTGTTGGTTCACCCCTCCACTTT.

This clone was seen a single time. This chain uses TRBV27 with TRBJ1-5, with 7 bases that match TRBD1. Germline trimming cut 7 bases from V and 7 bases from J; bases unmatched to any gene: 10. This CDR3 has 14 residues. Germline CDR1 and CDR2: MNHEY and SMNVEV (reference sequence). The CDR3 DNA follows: TGTGCCAGCACTACCCGACAGGGTGACCAGCCCCAGCATTTT. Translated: CASTTRQGDQPQHF.

The CDR3 loop reads CASNQGNTGELFF. CDR3 sequence (DNA): TGTGCCAGCAACCAGGGTAACACCGGGGAGCTGTTTTTT. V usage is TRBV11-3 and J usage is TRBJ2-2, with D tentatively TRBD1 (5 bases). Germline V CDR1 and CDR2: SGHNT, YENEEA. Deletions cut 7 bases from V and 2 bases from J, with 8 bases between. The CDR3 totals 13 residues.

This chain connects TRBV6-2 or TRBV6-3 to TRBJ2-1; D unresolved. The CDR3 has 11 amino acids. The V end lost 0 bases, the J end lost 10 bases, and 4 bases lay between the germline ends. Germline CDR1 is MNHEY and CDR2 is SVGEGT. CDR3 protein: CASSYSGEQFF. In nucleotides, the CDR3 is TGTGCCAGCAGTTACTCGGGCGAGCAGTTCTTC.

The CDR3 loop is CASSLVGGWGNEQFF. DNA of the CDR3: TGCGCCAGCAGCTTGGTCGGGGGATGGGGCAATGAGCAGTTCTTC. The V and J genes are TRBV5-1 and TRBJ2-1, with TRBD2 as a possible D gene (6 bases). V lost 0 bases to trimming and J lost 6 bases, with 13 bases between them. The CDR3 totals 15 residues. Germline V gene sequence: CDR1 SGHRS, CDR2 YFSETQ.

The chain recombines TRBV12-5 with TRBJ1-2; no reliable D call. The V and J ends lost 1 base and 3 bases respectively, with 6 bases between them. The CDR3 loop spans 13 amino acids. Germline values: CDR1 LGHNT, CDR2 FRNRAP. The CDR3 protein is CASGLDGYYGYTF. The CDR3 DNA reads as TGTGCTAGTGGTTTGGACGGGTACTATGGCTACACCTTC.

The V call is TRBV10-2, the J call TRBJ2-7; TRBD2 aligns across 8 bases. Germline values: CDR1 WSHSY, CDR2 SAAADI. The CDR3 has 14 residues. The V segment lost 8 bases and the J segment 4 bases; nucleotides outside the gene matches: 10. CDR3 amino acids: CASQESGSLYEQYF. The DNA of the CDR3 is TGCGCCAGCCAGGAAAGCGGGAGTTTGTACGAGCAGTACTTC.

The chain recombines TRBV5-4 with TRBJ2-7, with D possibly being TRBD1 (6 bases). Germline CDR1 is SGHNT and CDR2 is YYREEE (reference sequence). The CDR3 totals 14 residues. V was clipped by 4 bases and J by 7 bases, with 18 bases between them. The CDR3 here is CASSGQFQPREQYF. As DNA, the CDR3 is TGTGCCAGCAGCGGACAGTTCCAACCAAGGGAGCAGTACTTC.